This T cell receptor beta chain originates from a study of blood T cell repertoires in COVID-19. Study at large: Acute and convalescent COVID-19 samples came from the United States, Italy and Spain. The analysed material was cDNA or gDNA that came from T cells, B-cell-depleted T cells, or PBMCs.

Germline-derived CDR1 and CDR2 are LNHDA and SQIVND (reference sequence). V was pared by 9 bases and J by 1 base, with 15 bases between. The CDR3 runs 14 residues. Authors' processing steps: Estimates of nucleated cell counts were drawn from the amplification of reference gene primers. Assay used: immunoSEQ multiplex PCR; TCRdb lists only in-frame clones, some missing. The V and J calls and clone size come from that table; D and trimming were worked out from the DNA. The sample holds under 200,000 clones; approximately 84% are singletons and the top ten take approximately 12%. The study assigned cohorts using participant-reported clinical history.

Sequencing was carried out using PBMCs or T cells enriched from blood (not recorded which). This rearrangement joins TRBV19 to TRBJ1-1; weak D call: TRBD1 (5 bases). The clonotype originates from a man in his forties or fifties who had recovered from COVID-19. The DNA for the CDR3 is TGTGCCAGCGCTTTGGGGGGAGGGAACACTGAAGCTTTCTTT. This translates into CASALGGGNTEAFF.